Listed below are T cell receptor beta chains from one sample, sequenced in a study of PD-1 blockade in classical Hodgkin lymphoma. Profiling relied on immunoSEQ multiplex PCR, and the TCRdb table lists in-frame clones only, not all of them. The sample includes tens of thousands of clones, about nine tenths of them seen just once. The material sequenced was peripheral blood mononuclear cells (PBMCs), taken at baseline. These receptors came from a human donor with classical Hodgkin lymphoma. The CDR3 runs from the conserved cysteine through the conserved F or W.

J: TRBJ1-5; V: TRBV2; CDR3: CASTERAGSNQPQHF
J: TRBJ2-3; V: TRBV7-9; CDR3: CAPSGTSTDTQYF
J: TRBJ1-4; V: TRBV5-1; CDR3: CASSSEYGTGEGEKLFF
J: TRBJ1-4; V: TRBV6-5; CDR3: CASSYGGTGYEKLFF
J: TRBJ2-2; V: TRBV7-2; CDR3: CASRDGIYTGELFF
J: TRBJ1-1; V: TRBV5-3; CDR3: CARSVRQGSTEAFF
J: TRBJ1-1; V: TRBV10-1; CDR3: CASSEGDRLTAFF
J: TRBJ1-1; V: TRBV30; CDR3: CAWRLRGGNTEAFF
J: TRBJ1-6; V: TRBV5-1; CDR3: CASSAGTVNSPLHF
J: TRBJ2-2; V: TRBV10-3; CDR3: CAINRGGHTGELFF
J: TRBJ1-1; V: TRBV6-1; CDR3: CASSEVSGANTEAFF
J: TRBJ1-3; V: TRBV10-3; CDR3: CAIRAVSSGNTIYF
J: TRBJ1-3; V: TRBV2; CDR3: CASHPGAGNTIYF
J: TRBJ1-5; V: TRBV19; CDR3: CASSKVYSNQPQHF
J: TRBJ1-1; V: TRBV4-1; CDR3: CASSQLLNRGSNTEAFF
J: TRBJ2-7; V: TRBV4-3; CDR3: CASSQEGGRAGVQYF
J: TRBJ1-2; V: TRBV5-1; CDR3: CASSPDVGGYTF
J: TRBJ2-3; V: TRBV4-2; CDR3: CASSQDRDTQYF
J: TRBJ1-3; V: TRBV11-2; CDR3: CASSLIQGLGNTIYF
J: TRBJ2-3; V: TRBV5-5; CDR3: CASSFPSGRADTDTQYF
J: TRBJ1-5; V: TRBV10-1; CDR3: CASSEIRDQPQHF
J: TRBJ2-7; V: TRBV28; CDR3: CASSLQGGGREQYF
J: TRBJ2-3; V: TRBV27; CDR3: CASSIQLAGGPDTQYF
J: TRBJ1-5; V: TRBV6-6; CDR3: CASRLQGSNQPQHF
J: TRBJ1-3; V: TRBV2; CDR3: CASSDFSSGNTIYF
J: TRBJ1-2; V: TRBV6-5; CDR3: CASSYSTKLGGGYTF
J: TRBJ2-5; V: TRBV5-5; CDR3: CASILGGLAGRETQYF
J: TRBJ2-1; V: TRBV7-9; CDR3: CASSFEAGGPYNEQFF